This T cell receptor beta chain was documented in a study of T cells after yellow fever vaccination. 5'RACE template switching generated TCR cDNA, adding a universal primer site and UMIs. A single record per CDR3 protein comes from TCRdb applying MiXCR to the 5' RACE reads. The repertoire holds 300,000 or so distinct CDR3 sequences, with approximately 12% as singletons. This clonotype was seen only a few times. This CDR3 comprises 16 residues. With 3 bases clipped from V and 4 bases from J, the junction kept 10 bases outside the gene matches. In germline, CDR1 is SGDLS, CDR2 YYNGEE. The TCR originated in a man aged 25 to 40 who received the YFV17D yellow fever vaccine. The gene calls are TRBV9 and TRBJ2-1, with 7 nucleotides matching TRBD2. Specimen: CD4+ T cells sorted from PBMCs, collected 45 days after the yellow fever booster vaccination. The CDR3 sequence: CASSALSGETYNEQFF. The CDR3 bases are TGTGCCAGCAGCGCACTCAGCGGGGAGACTTACAATGAGCAGTTCTTC. Variable domain in full (rest from reference TRBV9 and TRBJ2-1): DSGVTQTPKHLITATGQRVTLRCSPRSGDLSVYWYQQSLDQGLQFLIQYYNGEERAKGNILERFSAQQFPDLHSELNLSSLELGDSALYFCASSALSGETYNEQFFGPGTRLTVL.